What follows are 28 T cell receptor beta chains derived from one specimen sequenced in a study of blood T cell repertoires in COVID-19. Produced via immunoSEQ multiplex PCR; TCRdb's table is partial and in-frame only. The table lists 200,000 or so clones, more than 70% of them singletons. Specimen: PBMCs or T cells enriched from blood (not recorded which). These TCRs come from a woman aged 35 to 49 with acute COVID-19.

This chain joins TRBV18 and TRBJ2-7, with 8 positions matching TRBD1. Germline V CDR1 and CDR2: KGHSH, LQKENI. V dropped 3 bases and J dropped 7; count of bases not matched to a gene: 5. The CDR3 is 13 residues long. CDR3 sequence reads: CASSPQGAGEQYF. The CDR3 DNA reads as TGTGCCAGCTCACCCCAGGGGGCGGGGGAGCAGTACTTC.

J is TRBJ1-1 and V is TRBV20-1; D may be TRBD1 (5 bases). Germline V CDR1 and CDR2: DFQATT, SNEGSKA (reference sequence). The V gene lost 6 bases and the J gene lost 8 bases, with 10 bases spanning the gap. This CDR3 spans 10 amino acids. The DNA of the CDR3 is TGCAGTGCCAGGGCTGAAGAAGCTTTCTTT. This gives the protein CSARAEEAFF.

CDR3 sequence: CASSIGAQGSYGYTF. CDR3 in DNA: TGTGCCAGTAGTATAGGAGCACAGGGCTCCTATGGCTACACCTTC. The chain couples TRBV19 to TRBJ1-2; D possibly corresponds to TRBD1 (6 bases). The CDR3 loop spans 15 amino acids. Germline loops: CDR1 LNHDA, CDR2 SQIVND (reference sequence). The V end lost 1 base, the J end lost 4 bases, and 13 bases lay between the germline ends.

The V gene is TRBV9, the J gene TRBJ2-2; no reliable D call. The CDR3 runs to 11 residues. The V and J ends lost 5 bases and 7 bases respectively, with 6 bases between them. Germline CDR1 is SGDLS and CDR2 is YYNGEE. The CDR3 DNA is TGTGCCAGCAGTTCCCTCGGGGAGCTGTTTTTT. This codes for CASSSLGELFF.

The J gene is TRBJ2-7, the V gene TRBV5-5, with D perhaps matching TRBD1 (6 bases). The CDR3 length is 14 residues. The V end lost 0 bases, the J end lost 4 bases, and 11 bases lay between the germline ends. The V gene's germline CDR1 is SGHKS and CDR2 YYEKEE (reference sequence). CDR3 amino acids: CASSLAQGIYEQYF. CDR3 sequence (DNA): TGTGCCAGCAGCTTGGCGCAGGGGATTTACGAGCAGTACTTC.

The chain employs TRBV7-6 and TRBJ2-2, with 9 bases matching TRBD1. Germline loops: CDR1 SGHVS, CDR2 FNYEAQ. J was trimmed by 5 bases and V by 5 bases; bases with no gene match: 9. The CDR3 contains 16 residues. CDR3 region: CASSAGTGQGTGELFF. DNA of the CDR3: TGTGCCAGCAGCGCGGGGACAGGGCAAGGGACCGGGGAGCTGTTTTTT.

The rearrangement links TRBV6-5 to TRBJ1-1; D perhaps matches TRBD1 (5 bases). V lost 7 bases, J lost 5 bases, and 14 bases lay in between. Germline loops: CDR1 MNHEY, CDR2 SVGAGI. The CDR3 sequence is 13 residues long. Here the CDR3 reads CASNPGRGTEAFF. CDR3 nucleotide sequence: TGTGCCAGCAACCCAGGGCGGGGAACTGAAGCTTTCTTT.

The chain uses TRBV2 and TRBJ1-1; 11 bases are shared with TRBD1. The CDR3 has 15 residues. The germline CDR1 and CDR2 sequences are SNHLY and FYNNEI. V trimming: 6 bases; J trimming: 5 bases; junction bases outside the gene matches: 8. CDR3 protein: CASREDRGQRTEAFF. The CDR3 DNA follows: TGTGCCAGCAGGGAGGACAGGGGGCAGCGGACTGAAGCTTTCTTT.

The CDR3 loop reads CASSPDRGGLGNTIYF. The CDR3 region has the DNA TGTGCCAGCAGCCCCGACAGGGGAGGACTCGGAAACACCATATATTTT. The gene calls are TRBV7-6 and TRBJ1-3; the match to TRBD1 covers 8 bases. The CDR3 sequence is 16 residues long. From germline, CDR1 is SGHVS and CDR2 FNYEAQ. V lost 5 bases to trimming and J lost 4 bases; unmatched junction nucleotides: 10. Full variable domain (outside the CDR3, taken from reference TRBV7-6 and TRBJ1-3): GAGVSQSPRYKVTKRGQDVALRCDPISGHVSLYWYRQALGQGPEFLTYFNYEAQQDKSGLPNDRFSAERPEGSISTLTIQRTEQRDSAMYRCASSPDRGGLGNTIYFGEGSWLTVV.

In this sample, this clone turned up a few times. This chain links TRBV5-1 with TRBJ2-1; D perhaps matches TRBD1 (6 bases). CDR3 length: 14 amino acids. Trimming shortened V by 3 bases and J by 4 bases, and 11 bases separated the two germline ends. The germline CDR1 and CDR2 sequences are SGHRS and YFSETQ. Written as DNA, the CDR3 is TGCGCCAGCAGCTCGGGGACATATTACAATGAGCAGTTCTTC. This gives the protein CASSSGTYYNEQFF.

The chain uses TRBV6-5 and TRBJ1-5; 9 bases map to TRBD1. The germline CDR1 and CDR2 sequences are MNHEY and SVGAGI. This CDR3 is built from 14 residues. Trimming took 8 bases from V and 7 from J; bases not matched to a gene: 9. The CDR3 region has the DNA TGTGCCAGCGCAAACAGGGGGCAAGGACAGCCCCAGCATTTT. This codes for CASANRGQGQPQHF.

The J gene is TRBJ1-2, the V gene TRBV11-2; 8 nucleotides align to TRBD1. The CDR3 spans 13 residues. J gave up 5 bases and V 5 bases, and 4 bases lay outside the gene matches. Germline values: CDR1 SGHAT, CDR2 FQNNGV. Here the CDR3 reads CASSATGEYGYTF. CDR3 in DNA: TGTGCCAGCAGCGCGACAGGGGAATATGGCTACACCTTC.

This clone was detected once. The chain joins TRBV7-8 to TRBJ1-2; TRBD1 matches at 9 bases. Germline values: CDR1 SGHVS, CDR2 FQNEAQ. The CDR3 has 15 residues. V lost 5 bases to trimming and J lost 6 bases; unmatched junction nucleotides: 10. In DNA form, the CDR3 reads TGTGCCAGCAGCGCAATTGGGACAGGGTGGAATGGCTACACCTTC. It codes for CASSAIGTGWNGYTF. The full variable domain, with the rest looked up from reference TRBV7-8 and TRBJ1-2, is GAGVSQSPRYKVAKRGQDVALRCDPISGHVSLFWYQQALGQGPEFLTYFQNEAQLDKSGLPSDRFFAERPEGSVSTLKIQRTQQEDSAVYLCASSAIGTGWNGYTFGSGTRLTVV.

The CDR3 DNA follows: TGCAGCGTTGTCCAGGGGCCTGAAGCTTTCTTT. Protein: CSVVQGPEAFF. This chain links TRBV29-1 with TRBJ1-1, with a weak D call TRBD1 (6 bases). This CDR3 has 11 amino acids. CDR1 and CDR2 from the germline V gene are SQVTM and ANQGSEA. V lost 4 bases and J 6 bases, leaving 9 bases between the germline ends.

The CDR3 DNA reads as TGTGCCACCAGTGACCCCGAGGGGGGGATTGAGGATACGCAGTATTTT. Amino acid sequence: CATSDPEGGIEDTQYF. The chain uses TRBV24-1 and TRBJ2-3; maybe TRBD2 (7 bases). Germline V gives CDR1 KGHDR, CDR2 SFDVKD. V was clipped by 4 bases and J by 6 bases, with 19 bases between them. There are 16 residues in the CDR3.

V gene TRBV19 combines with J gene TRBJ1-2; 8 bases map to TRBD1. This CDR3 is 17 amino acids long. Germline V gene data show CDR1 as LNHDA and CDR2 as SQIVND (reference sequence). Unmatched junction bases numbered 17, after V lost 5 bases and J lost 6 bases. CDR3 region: CASSSGQALIPLDGYTF. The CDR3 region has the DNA TGTGCCAGTAGTTCGGGACAGGCTCTCATCCCACTGGATGGCTACACCTTC.

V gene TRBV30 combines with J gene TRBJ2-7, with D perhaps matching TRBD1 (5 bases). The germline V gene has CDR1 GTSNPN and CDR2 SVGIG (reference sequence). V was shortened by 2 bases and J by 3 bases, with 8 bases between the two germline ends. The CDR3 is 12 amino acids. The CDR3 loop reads CAWSFQGYEQYV. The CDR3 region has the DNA TGTGCCTGGAGTTTCCAGGGCTACGAGCAGTACGTC.

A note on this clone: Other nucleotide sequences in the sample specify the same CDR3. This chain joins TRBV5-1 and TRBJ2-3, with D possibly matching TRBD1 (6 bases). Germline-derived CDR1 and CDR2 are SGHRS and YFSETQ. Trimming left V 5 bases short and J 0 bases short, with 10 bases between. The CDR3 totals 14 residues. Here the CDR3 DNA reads TGCGCCAGCAGTTTAGGGGGTAGCACAGATACGCAGTATTTT. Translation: CASSLGGSTDTQYF.

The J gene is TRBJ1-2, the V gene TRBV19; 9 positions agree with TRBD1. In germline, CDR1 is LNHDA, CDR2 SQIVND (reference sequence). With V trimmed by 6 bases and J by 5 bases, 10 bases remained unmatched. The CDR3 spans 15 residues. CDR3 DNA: TGTGCCAGTAGGCGCCGGACAGGGGTGGCGTATGGCTACACCTTC. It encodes CASRRRTGVAYGYTF.

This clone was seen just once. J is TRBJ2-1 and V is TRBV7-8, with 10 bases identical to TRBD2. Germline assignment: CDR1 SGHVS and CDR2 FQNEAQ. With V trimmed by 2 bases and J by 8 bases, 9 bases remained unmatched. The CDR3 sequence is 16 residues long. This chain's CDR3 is CASSLIAGGVGDEQFF. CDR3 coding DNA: TGTGCCAGCAGCTTAATAGCGGGGGGTGTCGGCGATGAGCAGTTCTTC.

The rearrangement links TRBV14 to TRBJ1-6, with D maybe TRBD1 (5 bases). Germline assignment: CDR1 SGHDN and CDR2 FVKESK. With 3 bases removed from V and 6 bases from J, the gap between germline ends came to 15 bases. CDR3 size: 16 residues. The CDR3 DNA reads TGTGCCAGCAGCCACGTGTGGGGCGGATTTAATTCACCCCTCCACTTT. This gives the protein CASSHVWGGFNSPLHF.

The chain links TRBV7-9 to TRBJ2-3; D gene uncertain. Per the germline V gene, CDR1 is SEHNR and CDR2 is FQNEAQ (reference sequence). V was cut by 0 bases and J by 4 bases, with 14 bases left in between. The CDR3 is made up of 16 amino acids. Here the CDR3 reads CASSLAMPWPPDTQYF. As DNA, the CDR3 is TGTGCCAGCAGCTTAGCTATGCCGTGGCCGCCAGATACGCAGTATTTT.

CDR3 sequence reads: CASSLETGIGGYTF. As DNA, the CDR3 is TGTGCCAGCAGCCTTGAAACAGGTATTGGCGGCTACACCTTC. The chain uses TRBV3-1 (or the pseudogene TRBV3-2) and TRBJ1-2, with D maybe TRBD1 (5 bases). Trimming cost V 4 bases and J 8 bases, with 17 bases left between them. Germline loops: CDR1 LGHDT, CDR2 YNNKEL (reference sequence). This CDR3 has 14 residues.

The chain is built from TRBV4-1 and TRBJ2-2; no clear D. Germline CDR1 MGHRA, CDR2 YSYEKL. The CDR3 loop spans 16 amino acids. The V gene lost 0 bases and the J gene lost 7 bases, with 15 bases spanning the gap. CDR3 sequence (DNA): TGCGCCAGCAGCCAAGACAGTGCACAGAAAAACGGGGAGCTGTTTTTT. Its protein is CASSQDSAQKNGELFF.

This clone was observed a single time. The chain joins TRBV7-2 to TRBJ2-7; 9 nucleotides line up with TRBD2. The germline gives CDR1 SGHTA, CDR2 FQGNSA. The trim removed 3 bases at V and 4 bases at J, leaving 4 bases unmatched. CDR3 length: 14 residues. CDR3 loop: CASSFGGGGYEQYF. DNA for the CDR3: TGTGCCAGCAGCTTCGGCGGGGGGGGGTACGAGCAGTACTTC. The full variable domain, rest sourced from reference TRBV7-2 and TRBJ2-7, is GAGVSQSPSNKVTEKGKDVELRCDPISGHTALYWYRQSLGQGLEFLIYFQGNSAPDKSGLPSDRFSAERTGGSVSTLTIQRTQQEDSAVYLCASSFGGGGYEQYFGPGTRLTVT.

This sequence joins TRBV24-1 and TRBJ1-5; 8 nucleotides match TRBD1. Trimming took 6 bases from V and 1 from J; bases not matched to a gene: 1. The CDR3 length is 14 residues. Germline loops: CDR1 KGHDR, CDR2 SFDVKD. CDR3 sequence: CATSHRGSNQPQHF. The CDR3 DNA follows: TGTGCCACCAGTCACAGGGGGAGCAATCAGCCCCAGCATTTT.

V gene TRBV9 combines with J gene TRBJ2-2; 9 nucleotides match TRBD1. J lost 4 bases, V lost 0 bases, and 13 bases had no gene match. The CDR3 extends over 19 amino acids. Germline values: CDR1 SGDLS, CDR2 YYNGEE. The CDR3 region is CASSVELGVGTGFTGELFF. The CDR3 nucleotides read TGTGCCAGCAGCGTAGAGTTGGGGGTGGGGACAGGGTTCACCGGGGAGCTGTTTTTT.

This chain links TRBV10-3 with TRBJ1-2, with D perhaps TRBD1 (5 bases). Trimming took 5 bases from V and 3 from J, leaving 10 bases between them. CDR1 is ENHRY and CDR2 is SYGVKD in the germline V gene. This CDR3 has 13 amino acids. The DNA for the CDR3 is TGTGCCATCAGTTCAGGGCGCGACTATGGCTACACCTTC. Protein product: CAISSGRDYGYTF.